The 27 T cell receptor beta chains in this list originate from one sample, sequenced in a study of cytomegalovirus exposure and HLA in healthy donors. The protocol was immunoSEQ multiplex PCR, while the TCRdb copy is restricted to in-frame clones and leaves out a portion. Among some 130,000 clones listed, around 85% were seen once. Sequencing used PBMCs. These receptors all come from a man between 18 and 35 years old in good health and CMV-seronegative.

The V gene is TRBV2, the J gene TRBJ2-2; 12 bases are a match to TRBD2. J was trimmed by 5 bases and V by 6 bases; bases with no gene match: 4. The CDR3 is made up of 15 amino acids. Germline CDR1 SNHLY, CDR2 FYNNEI. As DNA, the CDR3 is TGTGCCAGCAGGGCCGGGACTAGCGGGACCGGGGAGCTGTTTTTT. Translation: CASRAGTSGTGELFF. The whole variable domain, remainder taken from reference TRBV2 and TRBJ2-2, is EPEVTQTPSHQVTQMGQEVILRCVPISNHLYFYWYRQILGQKVEFLVSFYNNEISEKSEIFDDQFSVERPDGSNFTLKIRSTKLEDSAMYFCASRAGTSGTGELFFGEGSRLTVL.

This clone has a handful of counts. This chain connects TRBV6-1 to TRBJ2-7; the D gene is possibly TRBD2 (5 bases). Germline CDR1 is MNHNS and CDR2 is SASEGT. CDR3 length: 13 amino acids. Trimming took off 1 base at V and 4 bases at J, with 8 bases between the two ends. The CDR3 sequence is CASSEGGEYEQYF. DNA of the CDR3: TGTGCCAGCAGTGAAGGTGGGGAGTACGAGCAGTACTTC.

The table lists this clone with many counts. For the CDR3, the DNA is TGTGCCAGCAGTGAGGGGAGGGACACCGGGGAGCTGTTTTTT. The encoded protein is CASSEGRDTGELFF. The chain carries TRBV6-4 and TRBJ2-2, with 7 bases lining up with TRBD2. V dropped 3 bases and J dropped 3; count of bases not matched to a gene: 1. Per the germline V gene, CDR1 is MRHNA and CDR2 is SNTAGT. The CDR3 runs to 14 residues.

The chain joins TRBV7-9 to TRBJ2-5; 8 bases agree with TRBD2. V lost 7 bases and J lost 4; bases outside the gene matches: 14. The CDR3 has 16 amino acids. Germline CDR1 reads SEHNR; CDR2 reads FQNEAQ (reference sequence). The CDR3 sequence is CASTPLERENGETQYF. Written as DNA, the CDR3 is TGTGCCAGCACCCCACTTGAGCGGGAGAATGGAGAGACCCAGTACTTC.

CDR3 loop: CASSLVGTGAYEQYF. The DNA for the CDR3 is TGCGCCAGCAGCTTGGTCGGGACAGGGGCCTACGAGCAGTACTTC. This rearrangement joins TRBV5-1 to TRBJ2-7, with 10 bases aligning to TRBD1. Germline CDR1 SGHRS, CDR2 YFSETQ. The CDR3 has 15 residues. Losses at the gene ends were 0 bases for V and 2 bases for J; bases not matched to a gene: 2.

This clone was counted once. The chain is built from TRBV5-4 and TRBJ2-2; D possibly corresponds to TRBD1 (5 bases). V lost 4 bases, J lost 5 bases, and 12 bases lay in between. This CDR3 has 14 residues. CDR1 is SGHNT, CDR2 YYREEE, per germline (reference sequence). The CDR3 here is CASSDSWGTGELFF. Written as DNA, the CDR3 is TGTGCCAGCAGCGACAGTTGGGGTACCGGGGAGCTGTTTTTT. Full variable domain (rest looked up from reference TRBV5-4 and TRBJ2-2): ETGVTQSPTHLIKTRGQQVTLRCSSQSGHNTVSWYQQALGQGPQFIFQYYREEENGRGNFPPRFSGLQFPNYSSELNVNALELDDSALYLCASSDSWGTGELFFGEGSRLTVL.

The sample holds one count of this clone. Here the CDR3 reads CASSHKGREEETQYF. The CDR3 DNA sequence: TGCGCCAGCAGCCATAAAGGGAGGGAGGAGGAGACCCAGTACTTC. V usage is TRBV4-1 and J usage is TRBJ2-5; TRBD2 aligns across 7 bases. CDR3 length: 15 residues. J was trimmed by 5 bases and V by 3 bases; bases with no gene match: 9. Germline CDR1 reads MGHRA; CDR2 reads YSYEKL.

This clone is categorized as medium-sized. The chain combines TRBV21-1 with TRBJ2-5; TRBD2, the D gene given by the table, was not confirmed from the DNA. TRBV21-1 is a pseudogene locus. The CDR3 sequence is 15 residues long. CDR3 bases: TGTGCCAGCAGCAAAGAAAATAGCGGAGGAGAGACCCAGTACTTC. Protein sequence: CASSKENSGGETQYF.

The rearrangement joins TRBV11-2 to TRBJ1-2; D perhaps matches TRBD1 (5 bases). This CDR3 is 14 amino acids long. V was shortened by 3 bases and J by 3 bases, with 11 bases between the two germline ends. Germline CDR1 reads SGHAT; CDR2 reads FQNNGV. The CDR3 DNA is TGTGCCAGCAGCTTGCCCCAGGGATACTATGGCTACACCTTC. It codes for CASSLPQGYYGYTF. Looking up the rest from reference TRBV11-2 and TRBJ1-2 gives the full variable domain: EAGVAQSPRYKIIEKRQSVAFWCNPISGHATLYWYQQILGQGPKLLIQFQNNGVVDDSQLPKDRFSAERLKGVDSTLKIQPAKLEDSAVYLCASSLPQGYYGYTFGSGTRLTVV.

This chain uses TRBV15 with TRBJ1-3, with D maybe TRBD1 (5 bases). The CDR3 sequence is 16 residues long. CDR1 is LNHNV and CDR2 is YYDKDF in the germline V gene (reference sequence). Trimming removed 0 bases from V and 2 bases from J, with 11 bases in between. The CDR3 nucleotides are TGTGCCACCAGCAGAGATGGCGCGGGGCCTGGAAACACCATATATTTT. Translation: CATSRDGAGPGNTIYF. Supplemented by reference TRBV15 and TRBJ1-3, the full variable domain reads DAMVIQNPRYQVTQFGKPVTLSCSQTLNHNVMYWYQQKSSQAPKLLFHYYDKDFNNEADTPDNFQSRRPNTSFCFLDIRSPGLGDTAMYLCATSRDGAGPGNTIYFGEGSWLTVV.

V and J are TRBV19 and TRBJ2-5, with unresolved D. The CDR3 is made up of 15 amino acids. V lost 3 bases and J lost 1, with 12 bases in between. Germline V lookup: CDR1 LNHDA, CDR2 SQIVND (reference sequence). The CDR3 DNA reads as TGTGCCAGTAGTATCGGTGGTAGTGTCCAAGAGACCCAGTACTTC. It codes for CASSIGGSVQETQYF.

The J gene is TRBJ1-6, the V gene TRBV10-3; tentatively, D is TRBD1 (5 bases). The germline gives CDR1 ENHRY, CDR2 SYGVKD. The CDR3 loop spans 16 amino acids. Trimming shortened V by 4 bases and J by 8 bases, and 18 bases separated the two germline ends. The CDR3 region is CAISGPIGAGDSPLHF. The CDR3 DNA reads as TGTGCCATCAGTGGTCCAATAGGGGCTGGGGATTCACCCCTCCACTTT.

The chain links TRBV11-2 to TRBJ2-3; D might be TRBD2 (5 bases). Looked up from germline, CDR1 is SGHAT and CDR2 is FQNNGV. This CDR3 has 12 residues. Trimming cost V 6 bases and J 6 bases, with 10 bases left between them. CDR3 coding DNA: TGTGCCAGCAGTCCAACGGGGGATACGCAGTATTTT. Its translation: CASSPTGDTQYF.

J is TRBJ1-2 and V is TRBV10-3; TRBD1 matches at 8 bases. In germline, CDR1 is ENHRY, CDR2 SYGVKD. With 7 bases clipped from V and 3 bases from J, the junction kept 4 bases outside the gene matches. The CDR3 consists of 13 residues. CDR3 sequence: CAIKEDRDYGYTF. For the CDR3, the DNA is TGTGCCATCAAAGAGGACAGGGACTATGGCTACACCTTC.

The chain recombines TRBV27 with TRBJ2-7, with 7 bases matching TRBD1. Looked up from germline, CDR1 is MNHEY and CDR2 is SMNVEV (reference sequence). The ends lost 5 bases at V and 3 bases at J; junction bases unmatched: 10. The CDR3 is 15 amino acids. The CDR3 DNA reads TGTGCCAGCAGTCCAAATTCAGGGGGTGGCTACGAGCAGTACTTC. This encodes CASSPNSGGGYEQYF.

This chain joins TRBV7-8 and TRBJ2-3; 7 bases are a match to TRBD1. In germline, CDR1 is SGHVS, CDR2 FQNEAQ. The CDR3 sequence is 15 residues long. The J segment lost 4 bases and the V segment lost 5 bases, leaving 9 bases of the junction unmatched. Here the CDR3 DNA reads TGTGCCAGCAGCCTACAGGGGAAGCGGCCAGATACGCAGTATTTT. The encoded protein is CASSLQGKRPDTQYF.

This clone showed up just once. The V call is TRBV7-8, the J call TRBJ2-5; possibly TRBD1 for D (6 bases). The V end lost 6 bases, the J end lost 2 bases, and 16 bases lay between the germline ends. The CDR3 is made up of 15 amino acids. Looked up from germline, CDR1 is SGHVS and CDR2 is FQNEAQ. The CDR3 sequence is CASRSNRVGQETQYF. Here the CDR3 DNA reads TGTGCCAGCAGGTCTAACAGGGTGGGACAAGAGACCCAGTACTTC. Combining the CDR3 with reference TRBV7-8 and TRBJ2-5 gives the whole variable domain GAGVSQSPRYKVAKRGQDVALRCDPISGHVSLFWYQQALGQGPEFLTYFQNEAQLDKSGLPSDRFFAERPEGSVSTLKIQRTQQEDSAVYLCASRSNRVGQETQYFGPGTRLLVL.

The chain joins TRBV6-5 to TRBJ1-5; 9 bases are a match to TRBD1. The V segment lost 5 bases and the J segment 9 bases; nucleotides outside the gene matches: 5. Per the germline V gene, CDR1 is MNHEY and CDR2 is SVGAGI. The CDR3 is 13 residues long. The DNA of the CDR3 is TGTGCCAGCAGTGTAGGGACAGGGACGCCCCAGCATTTT. Protein sequence: CASSVGTGTPQHF.

The V call is TRBV6-5, the J call TRBJ1-3, with 8 bases that match TRBD1. The length of the CDR3 is 15 residues. Per germline, CDR1 MNHEY and CDR2 SVGAGI. V lost 6 bases and J lost 4; bases outside the gene matches: 8. The CDR3 here is CASRRQGTAGNTIYF. DNA for the CDR3: TGTGCCAGCAGGCGACAGGGGACGGCCGGAAACACCATATATTTT.

This clone was observed a few times. The genes are TRBV28 and TRBJ1-2; a weak D match, TRBD1 (6 bases). Per germline, CDR1 MDHEN and CDR2 SYDVKM. The CDR3 is 13 amino acids. V lost 7 bases and J 0 bases, leaving 9 bases between the germline ends. CDR3 in amino acids: CASITGTNYGYTF. The CDR3 coding sequence is TGTGCCAGCATCACAGGGACTAACTATGGCTACACCTTC.

This clone was detected a few times. This chain uses TRBV2 with TRBJ2-7; TRBD1 agrees at 11 bases. Looked up from germline, CDR1 is SNHLY and CDR2 is FYNNEI. The length of the CDR3 is 13 residues. V lost 8 bases, J lost 7 bases, and 7 bases stayed unmatched. CDR3 in DNA: TGTGCCAGCCAGGGGACAGGGGGGAGGGAGCAGTACTTC. This gives the protein CASQGTGGREQYF.

The chain joins TRBV27 to TRBJ2-7; 12 bases are a match to TRBD2. Germline loops: CDR1 MNHEY, CDR2 SMNVEV (reference sequence). Trimming at V came to 6 bases and at J to 5 bases, leaving 11 bases not matched to a gene. The CDR3 has 16 residues. The CDR3 coding sequence is TGTGCCAGCAGCCCTCTGACTAGCGGGAGCCGGAACGAGCAGTACTTC. Encoded protein: CASSPLTSGSRNEQYF.

The chain links TRBV27 to TRBJ2-5, with 12 bases fitting TRBD2. The ends lost 5 bases at V and 1 base at J; junction bases unmatched: 5. CDR1 MNHEY and CDR2 SMNVEV come from the germline V gene (reference sequence). CDR3 length: 16 residues. The CDR3 nucleotides are TGTGCCAGCAGTCCCGGACTAGCGGGGCTCCAAGAGACCCAGTACTTC. Amino acids: CASSPGLAGLQETQYF.

The chain recombines TRBV11-3 with TRBJ2-1; tentative D call: TRBD2 (5 bases). CDR3 length: 13 residues. V was cut by 0 bases and J by 6 bases, with 6 bases left in between. Germline V gives CDR1 SGHNT, CDR2 YENEEA. The chain's CDR3 is CASSLDRGNEQFF. CDR3 nucleotide sequence: TGTGCCAGCAGCTTAGATCGGGGCAATGAGCAGTTCTTC.

The chain couples TRBV6-6 to TRBJ2-1; D gene ambiguous. This CDR3 region has 13 residues. The V gene lost 0 bases and the J gene lost 8 bases, with 8 bases spanning the gap. Germline V gene lookup returns CDR1 MNHNY and CDR2 SVGAGI (reference sequence). The CDR3 sequence is CASSYSAIYEQFF. For the CDR3, the DNA is TGTGCCAGCAGTTACTCTGCTATCTATGAGCAGTTCTTC.

The chain combines TRBV15 with TRBJ2-7; D is possibly TRBD1 (5 bases). V lost 0 bases and J 3 bases, leaving 12 bases between the germline ends. Looked up from germline, CDR1 is LNHNV and CDR2 is YYDKDF (reference sequence). This CDR3 is 15 amino acids long. CDR3 loop: CATSRDVGQDYEQYF. CDR3 nucleotide sequence: TGTGCCACCAGCAGAGATGTTGGACAAGACTACGAGCAGTACTTC.

The chain combines TRBV10-2 with TRBJ2-7; a weak D match, TRBD1 (5 bases). V was shortened by 7 bases and J by 3 bases, with 13 bases between the two germline ends. The germline V gene has CDR1 WSHSY and CDR2 SAAADI. The CDR3 runs to 13 residues. The CDR3 DNA reads as TGCGCCAGCACCAGAAGGGGAATCTACGAGCAGTACTTC. This gives the protein CASTRRGIYEQYF.